This T cell receptor (beta chain) was sequenced for a study of identical twins. General study findings and limits: Out-of-frame alpha sequences common to twins were enriched for low generation probability.

cDNA carried unique molecular identifiers, and a universal primer site was added by template switching. TCRdb processed the 5' RACE reads anew with MiXCR; each CDR3 protein has one entry. Of a few hundred thousand distinct CDR3 sequences listed, over 8.5% were seen once; the top ten hold about 7.1%. This clonotype was counted many times. Its antigen is still unknown. These data also formed part of another study, on yellow fever vaccine responses in identical twins.

The receptor's source is a woman between 18 and 30 years old in good health. The material sequenced was CD8+ T cells sorted from blood.

CDR3 coding DNA: TGCGCCAGCAGCCAAGATGAAAGTGGCACGGGAGGTGAGCAGTTCTTC. Its translation is CASSQDESGTGGEQFF. The rearrangement links TRBV4-1 to TRBJ2-1; 7 bases fit TRBD2. Germline V lookup: CDR1 MGHRA, CDR2 YSYEKL. The CDR3 runs 16 residues. V trimming: 0 bases; J trimming: 9 bases; junction bases outside the gene matches: 11.